This record looks at one TCR beta chain sequence and its context. What it binds is unknown. The PCR contained 60 Vbeta and 13 Jbeta primers. Repertoires were generated with immunoSEQ multiplex PCR, while TCRdb's copy carries only in-frame clones and drops some. Seen here are approximately 100,000 clones, 70% to 80% observed once, and the top ten hold 3% to 4%. The CDR3 has 17 amino acids. Germline V CDR1 and CDR2: GTSNPN, SVGIG (reference sequence). This sample stems from a study of cytomegalovirus exposure and HLA in healthy donors. Findings and caveats of the study: Many donors shared some public TCRs, even though most TCR sequences were rare. The analysis excluded some indistinguishable V segments, including TRBV6-2 and TRBV6-3. Later analysis showed most CMV-associated TCR beta chains appearing HLA-restricted.

The receptor comes from a man aged 55 to 70 in good health and CMV-seronegative. This chain connects TRBV30 to TRBJ2-5; a weak D match, TRBD2 (6 bases). The tail of the sequence fits TRBJ2-7 better, so the J call may be wrong. Specimen: PBMCs. The CDR3, as DNA: TGTGCCTGGAGGGCCCGATGGGAGGTTGGTGGATCCCACGAGCAGTACTTC. Its protein product is CAWRARWEVGGSHEQYF.